This TCR beta chain appears in the sequencing data of a study of T-cell reconstitution after alpha-beta-depleted transplantation in children. Study-wide findings and caveats: Newly produced T cells mostly accounted for T-cell counts and diversity one year post-transplant. At day 60, the high TCRbeta diversity found in some patients originated from recipient T cells and thymic progenitors that had survived. About two months after transplant, alpha-beta T cells reportedly came from several hundred expanded graft clones.

This clonotype was recorded at least ten times. What it binds is not known. TCRbeta library preparation incorporated unique molecular identifiers. Each CDR3 protein gets one entry after TCRdb re-called the PCR reads with MiXCR. The sample shows about 280,000 distinct CDR3 sequences, approximately 10% of them seen only once. The CDR3 consists of 18 residues. Trimming left V 2 bases short and J 3 bases short, with 23 bases between. The material sequenced was peripheral blood, taken 180 days after TCRalphabeta/CD19-depleted stem cell transplant. This receptor was identified in a male patient between 2 and 10 years old who had a stem cell transplant for chronic granulomatous disease, so the T cells may come from the graft donor. This sequence joins TRBV12-3 or TRBV12-4 and TRBJ2-7; D is perhaps TRBD2 (6 bases). CDR3 protein: CASSLLRDYGGKNYEQYF. The DNA of the CDR3 is TGTGCCAGCAGTTTACTCCGAGACTATGGCGGGAAGAACTACGAGCAGTACTTC.